This T cell receptor (beta chain) was captured in a study of memory CD4+ T cells and cytomegalovirus serostatus. Background on the study: This sample comes from healthy Belgian adults, under 10 CMV seropositive, some 22 seronegative.

The CDR3 runs 13 residues. The ends were cut back, 6 bases at V and 5 bases at J, with 11 bases in the middle. CDR1 is MNHEY, CDR2 SVGAGI, per germline. Clones were read by immunoSEQ multiplex PCR, and TCRdb kept only the in-frame ones, dropping some. The sample shows 35,000 to 45,000 clones, roughly 80% of them seen only once. The sort gate was single viable CD3+CD4+CD8-CD45RO+ cells for memory CD4+ T cells. Total CD4+ T cells were enriched by CD4 positive selection. V gene TRBV6-5 combines with J gene TRBJ2-1; tentative D call: TRBD2 (5 bases). The clonotype originates from an adult in good health and CMV-seronegative. The specimen was memory CD4+ T cells from blood. The CDR3 protein is CASSQTINNEQFF. CDR3 sequence (DNA): TGTGCCAGCAGCCAGACTATTAACAATGAGCAGTTCTTC.